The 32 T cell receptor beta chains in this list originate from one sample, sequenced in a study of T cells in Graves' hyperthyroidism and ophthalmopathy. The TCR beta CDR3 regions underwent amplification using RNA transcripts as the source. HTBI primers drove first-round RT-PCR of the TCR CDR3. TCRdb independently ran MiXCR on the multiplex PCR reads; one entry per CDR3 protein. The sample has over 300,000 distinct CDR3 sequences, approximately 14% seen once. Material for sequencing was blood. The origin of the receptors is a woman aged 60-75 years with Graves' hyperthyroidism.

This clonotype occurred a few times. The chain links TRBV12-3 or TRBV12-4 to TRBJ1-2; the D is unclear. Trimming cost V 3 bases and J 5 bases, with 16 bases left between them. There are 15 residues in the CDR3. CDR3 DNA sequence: TGTGCCAGCAGTTTTTCGGTCACTACCAATTATGGCTACACCTTC. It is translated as CASSFSVTTNYGYTF.

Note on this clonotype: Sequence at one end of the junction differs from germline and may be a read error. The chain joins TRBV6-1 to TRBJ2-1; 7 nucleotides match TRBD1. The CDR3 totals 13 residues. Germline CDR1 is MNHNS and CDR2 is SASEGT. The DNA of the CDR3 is TGTGCCAGCAGTGATCAGCCCGACAGGGAGCGGTTCTTC. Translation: CASSDQPDRERFF.

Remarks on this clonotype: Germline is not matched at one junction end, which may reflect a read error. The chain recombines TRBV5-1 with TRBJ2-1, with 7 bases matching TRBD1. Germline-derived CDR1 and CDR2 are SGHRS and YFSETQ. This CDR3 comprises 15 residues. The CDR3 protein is CASSHDRAAWNEQFF. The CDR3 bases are TGTGCCAGCAGCCACGACAGGGCTGCGTGGAATGAGCAGTTCTTC.

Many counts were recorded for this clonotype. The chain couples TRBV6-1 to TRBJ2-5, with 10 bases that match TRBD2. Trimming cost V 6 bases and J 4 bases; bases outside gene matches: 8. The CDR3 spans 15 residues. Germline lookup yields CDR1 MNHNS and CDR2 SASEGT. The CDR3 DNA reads TGTGCCAGCAGGCGTACTAGCGGGATGGGAGAGACCCAGTACTTC. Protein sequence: CASRRTSGMGETQYF.

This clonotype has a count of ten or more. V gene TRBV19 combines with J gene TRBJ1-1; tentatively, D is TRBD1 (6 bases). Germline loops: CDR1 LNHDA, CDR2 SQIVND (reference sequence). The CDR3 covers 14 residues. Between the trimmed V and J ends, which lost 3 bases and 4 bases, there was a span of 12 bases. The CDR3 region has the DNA TGTGCCAGTAGTATGTCCGGGGGGCCCACTGAAGCTTTCTTT. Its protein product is CASSMSGGPTEAFF. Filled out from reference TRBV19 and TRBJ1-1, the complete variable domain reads DGGITQSPKYLFRKEGQNVTLSCEQNLNHDAMYWYRQDPGQGLRLIYYSQIVNDFQKGDIAEGYSVSREKKESFPLTVTSAQKNPTAFYLCASSMSGGPTEAFFGQGTRLTVV.

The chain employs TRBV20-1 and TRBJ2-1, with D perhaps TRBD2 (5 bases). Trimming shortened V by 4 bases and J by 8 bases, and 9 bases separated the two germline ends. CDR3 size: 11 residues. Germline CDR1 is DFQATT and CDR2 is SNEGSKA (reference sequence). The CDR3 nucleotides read TGCAGTGCTACGGAGGAGGATGAGCAGTTCTTC. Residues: CSATEEDEQFF.

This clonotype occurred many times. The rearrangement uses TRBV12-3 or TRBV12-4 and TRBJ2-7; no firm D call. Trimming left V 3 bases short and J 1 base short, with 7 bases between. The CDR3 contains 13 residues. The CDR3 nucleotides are TGTGCCAGCAGTTTTTCAGGATCCTACGAGCAGTACTTC. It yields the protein CASSFSGSYEQYF.

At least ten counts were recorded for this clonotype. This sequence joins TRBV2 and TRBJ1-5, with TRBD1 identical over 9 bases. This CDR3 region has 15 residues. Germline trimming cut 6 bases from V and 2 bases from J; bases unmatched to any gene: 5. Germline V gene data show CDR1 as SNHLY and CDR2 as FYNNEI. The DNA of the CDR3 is TGTGCCAGCAGATGGGACAGGGCCGGCAATCAGCCCCAGCATTTT. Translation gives CASRWDRAGNQPQHF.

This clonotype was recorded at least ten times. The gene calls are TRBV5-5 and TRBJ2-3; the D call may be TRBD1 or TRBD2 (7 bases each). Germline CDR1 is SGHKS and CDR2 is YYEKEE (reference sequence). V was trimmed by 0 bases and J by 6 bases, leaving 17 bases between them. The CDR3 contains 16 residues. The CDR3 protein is CASSLASGQGVDTQYF. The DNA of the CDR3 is TGTGCCAGCAGCTTGGCTAGCGGCCAGGGGGTGGATACGCAGTATTTT.

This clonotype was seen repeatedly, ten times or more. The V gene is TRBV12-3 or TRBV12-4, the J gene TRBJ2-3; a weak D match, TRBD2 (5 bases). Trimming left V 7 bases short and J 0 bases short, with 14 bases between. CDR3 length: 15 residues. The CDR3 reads CASKAGRTSTDTQYF. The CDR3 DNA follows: TGTGCCAGCAAAGCCGGACGGACTAGCACAGATACGCAGTATTTT.

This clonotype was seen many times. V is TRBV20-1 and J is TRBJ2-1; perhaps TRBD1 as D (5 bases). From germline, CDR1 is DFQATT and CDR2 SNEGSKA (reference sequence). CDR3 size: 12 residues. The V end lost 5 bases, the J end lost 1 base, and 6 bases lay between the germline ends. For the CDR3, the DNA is TGCAGTGCTGCAGGGTCCTACAATGAGCAGTTCTTC. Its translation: CSAAGSYNEQFF.

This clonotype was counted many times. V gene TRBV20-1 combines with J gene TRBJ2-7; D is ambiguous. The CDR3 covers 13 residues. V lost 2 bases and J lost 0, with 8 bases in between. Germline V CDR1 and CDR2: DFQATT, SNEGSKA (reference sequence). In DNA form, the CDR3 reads TGCAGTGCTAGATCAGAGAGCTCCTACGAGCAGTACTTC. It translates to CSARSESSYEQYF.

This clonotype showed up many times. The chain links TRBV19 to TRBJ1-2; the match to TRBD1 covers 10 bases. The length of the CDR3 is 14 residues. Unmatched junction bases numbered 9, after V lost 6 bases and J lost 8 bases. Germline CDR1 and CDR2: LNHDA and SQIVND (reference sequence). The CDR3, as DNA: TGTGCCAGTAGACAACAAGGGACAGGGGTCGGCTACACCTTC. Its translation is CASRQQGTGVGYTF.

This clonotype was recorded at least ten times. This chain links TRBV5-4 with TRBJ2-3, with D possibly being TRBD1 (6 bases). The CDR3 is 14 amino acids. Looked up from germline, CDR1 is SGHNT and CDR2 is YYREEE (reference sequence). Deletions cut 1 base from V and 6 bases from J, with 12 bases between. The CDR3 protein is CASSLQGLRDTQYF. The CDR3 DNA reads TGTGCCAGCAGCTTGCAGGGGCTGCGGGATACGCAGTATTTT. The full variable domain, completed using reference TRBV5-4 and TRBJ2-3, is ETGVTQSPTHLIKTRGQQVTLRCSSQSGHNTVSWYQQALGQGPQFIFQYYREEENGRGNFPPRFSGLQFPNYSSELNVNALELDDSALYLCASSLQGLRDTQYFGPGTRLTVL.

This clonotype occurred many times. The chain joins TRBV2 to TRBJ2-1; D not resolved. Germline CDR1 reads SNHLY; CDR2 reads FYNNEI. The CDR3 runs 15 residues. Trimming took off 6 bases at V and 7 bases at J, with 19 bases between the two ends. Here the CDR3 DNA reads TGTGCCAGCAGACCCCGGGTCATGGCTTTTAATGAGCAGTTCTTC. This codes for CASRPRVMAFNEQFF.

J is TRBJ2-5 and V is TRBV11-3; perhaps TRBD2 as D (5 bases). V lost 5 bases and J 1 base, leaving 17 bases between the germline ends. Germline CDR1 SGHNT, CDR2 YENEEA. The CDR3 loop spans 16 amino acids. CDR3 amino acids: CASSPHTGLAQETQYF. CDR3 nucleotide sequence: TGTGCCAGCAGCCCGCACACGGGGTTGGCCCAAGAGACCCAGTACTTC.

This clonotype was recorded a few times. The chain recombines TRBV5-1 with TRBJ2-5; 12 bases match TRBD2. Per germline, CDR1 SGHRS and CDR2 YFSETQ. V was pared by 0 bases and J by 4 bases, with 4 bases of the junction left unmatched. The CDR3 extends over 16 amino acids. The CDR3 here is CASSLALAGGGETQYF. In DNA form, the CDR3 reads TGCGCCAGCAGCTTGGCCCTAGCGGGAGGGGGAGAGACCCAGTACTTC. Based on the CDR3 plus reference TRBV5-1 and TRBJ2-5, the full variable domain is KAGVTQTPRYLIKTRGQQVTLSCSPISGHRSVSWYQQTPGQGLQFLFEYFSETQRNKGNFPGRFSGRQFSNSRSEMNVSTLELGDSALYLCASSLALAGGGETQYFGPGTRLLVL.

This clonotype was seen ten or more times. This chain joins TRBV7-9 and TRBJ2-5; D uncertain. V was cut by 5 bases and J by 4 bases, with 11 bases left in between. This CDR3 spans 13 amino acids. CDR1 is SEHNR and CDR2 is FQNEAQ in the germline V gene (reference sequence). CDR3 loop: CASSPEDGETQYF. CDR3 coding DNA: TGTGCCAGCAGCCCTGAGGATGGAGAGACCCAGTACTTC.

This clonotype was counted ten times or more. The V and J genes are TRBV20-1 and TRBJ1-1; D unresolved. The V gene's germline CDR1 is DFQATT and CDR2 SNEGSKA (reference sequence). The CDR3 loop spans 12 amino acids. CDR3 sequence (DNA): TGCAGAGCGCAAGGGATGAACACTGAAGCTTTCTTT. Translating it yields CRAQGMNTEAFF.

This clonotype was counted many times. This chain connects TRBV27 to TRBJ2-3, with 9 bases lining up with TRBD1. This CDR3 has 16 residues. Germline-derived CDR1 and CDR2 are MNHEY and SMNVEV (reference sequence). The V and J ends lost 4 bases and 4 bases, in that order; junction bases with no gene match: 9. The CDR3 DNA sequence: TGTGCCAGCAGTTCCTGGACAGGGGAGGCGGCAGATACGCAGTATTTT. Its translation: CASSSWTGEAADTQYF.

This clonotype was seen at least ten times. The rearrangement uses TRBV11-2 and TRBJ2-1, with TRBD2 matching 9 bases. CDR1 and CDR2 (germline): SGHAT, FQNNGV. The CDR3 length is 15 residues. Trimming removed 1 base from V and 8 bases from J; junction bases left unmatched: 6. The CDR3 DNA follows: TGTGCCAGCAGCTTAGTGACTAGCGGAAGGGATGAGCAGTTCTTC. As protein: CASSLVTSGRDEQFF.

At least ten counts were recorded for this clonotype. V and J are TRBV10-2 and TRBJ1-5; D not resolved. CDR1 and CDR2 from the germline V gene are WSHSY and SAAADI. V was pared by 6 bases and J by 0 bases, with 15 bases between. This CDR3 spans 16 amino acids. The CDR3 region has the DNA TGCGCCAGCAGCCTCTACGGGCAGTATAGCAATCAGCCCCAGCATTTT. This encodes CASSLYGQYSNQPQHF.

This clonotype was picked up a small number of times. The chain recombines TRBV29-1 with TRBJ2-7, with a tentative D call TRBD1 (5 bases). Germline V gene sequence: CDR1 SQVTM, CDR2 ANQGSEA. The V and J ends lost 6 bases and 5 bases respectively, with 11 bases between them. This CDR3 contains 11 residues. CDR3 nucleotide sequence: TGCAGCGTGGCCCTAGGGGACGAGCAGTACTTC. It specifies CSVALGDEQYF.

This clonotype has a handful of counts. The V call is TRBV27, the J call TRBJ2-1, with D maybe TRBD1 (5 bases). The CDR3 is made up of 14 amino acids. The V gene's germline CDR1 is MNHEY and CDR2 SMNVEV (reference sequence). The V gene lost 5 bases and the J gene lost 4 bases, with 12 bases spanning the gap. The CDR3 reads CASSPLGVYNEQFF. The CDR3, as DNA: TGTGCCAGCAGTCCTCTAGGGGTATACAATGAGCAGTTCTTC.

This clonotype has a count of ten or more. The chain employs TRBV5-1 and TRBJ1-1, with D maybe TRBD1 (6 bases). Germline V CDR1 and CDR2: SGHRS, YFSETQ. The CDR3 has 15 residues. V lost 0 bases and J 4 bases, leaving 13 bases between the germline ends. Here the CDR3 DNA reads TGCGCCAGCAGCTTGGAAAGGGGGTTCGGCACTGAAGCTTTCTTT. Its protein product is CASSLERGFGTEAFF.

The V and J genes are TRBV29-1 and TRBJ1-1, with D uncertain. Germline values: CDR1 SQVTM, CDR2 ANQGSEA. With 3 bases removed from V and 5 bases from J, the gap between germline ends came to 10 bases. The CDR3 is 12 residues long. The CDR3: CSVDRGGTEAFF. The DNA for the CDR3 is TGCAGCGTTGATCGGGGTGGGACTGAAGCTTTCTTT.

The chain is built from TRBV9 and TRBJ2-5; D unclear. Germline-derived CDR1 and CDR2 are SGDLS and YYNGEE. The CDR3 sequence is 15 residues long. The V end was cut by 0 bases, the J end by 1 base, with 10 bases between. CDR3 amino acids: CASSVGLNPQETQYF. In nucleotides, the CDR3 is TGTGCCAGCAGCGTAGGTCTCAACCCCCAAGAGACCCAGTACTTC.

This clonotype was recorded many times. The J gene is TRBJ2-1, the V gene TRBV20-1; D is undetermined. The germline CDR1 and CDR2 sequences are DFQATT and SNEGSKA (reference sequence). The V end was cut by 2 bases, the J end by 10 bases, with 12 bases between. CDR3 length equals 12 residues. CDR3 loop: CSARKTSNEQFF. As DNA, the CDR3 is TGCAGTGCTAGAAAGACGTCGAACGAGCAGTTCTTC.

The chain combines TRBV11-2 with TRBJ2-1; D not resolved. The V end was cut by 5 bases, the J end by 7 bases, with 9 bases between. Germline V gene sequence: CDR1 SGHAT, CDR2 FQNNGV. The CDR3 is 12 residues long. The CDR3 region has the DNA TGTGCCAGCAGCCCCATTACGAATGAGCAGTTCTTC. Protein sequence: CASSPITNEQFF. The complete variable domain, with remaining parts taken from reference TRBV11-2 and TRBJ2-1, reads EAGVAQSPRYKIIEKRQSVAFWCNPISGHATLYWYQQILGQGPKLLIQFQNNGVVDDSQLPKDRFSAERLKGVDSTLKIQPAKLEDSAVYLCASSPITNEQFFGPGTRLTVL.

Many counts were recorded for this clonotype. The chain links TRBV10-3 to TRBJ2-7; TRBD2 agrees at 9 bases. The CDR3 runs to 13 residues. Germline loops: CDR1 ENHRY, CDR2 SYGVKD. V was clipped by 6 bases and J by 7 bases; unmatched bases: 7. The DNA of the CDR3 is TGTGCCATCAGCGTCGGACTAGCGAGGGAGCAGTACTTC. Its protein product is CAISVGLAREQYF.

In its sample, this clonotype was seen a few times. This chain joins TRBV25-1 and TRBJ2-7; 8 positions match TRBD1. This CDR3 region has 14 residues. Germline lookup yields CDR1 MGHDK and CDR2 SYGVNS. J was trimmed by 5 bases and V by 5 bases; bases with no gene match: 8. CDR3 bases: TGTGCCAGCAGTAACAGACAGGGGCTCCACGAGCAGTACTTC. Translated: CASSNRQGLHEQYF.

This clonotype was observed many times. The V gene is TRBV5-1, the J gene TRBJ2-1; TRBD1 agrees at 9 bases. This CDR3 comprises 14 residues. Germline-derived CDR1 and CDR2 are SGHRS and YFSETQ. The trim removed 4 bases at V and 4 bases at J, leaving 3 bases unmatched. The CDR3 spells CASSGGQGYNEQFF. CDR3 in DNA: TGCGCCAGCAGCGGGGGACAGGGATACAATGAGCAGTTCTTC.